This TCR beta chain derives from a study of T cells after yellow fever vaccination. This clonotype has at least ten counts. General observations from the study: It was a small share of clonotypes that appeared in both CD4 and CD8 compartments. Contamination by abundant bulk-population clonotypes could be present in FACS-sorted repertoires.

V lost 6 bases and J 4 bases, leaving 16 bases between the germline ends. The CDR3 contains 15 residues. Per the germline V gene, CDR1 is SGHAT and CDR2 is FQNNGV. Generation of TCR cDNA used 5'RACE template switching (which added a universal primer site and UMIs). MiXCR was run by TCRdb on the 5' RACE reads, yielding one entry per CDR3 protein. This table has about 46,000 distinct CDR3 sequences, 5% to 7% appearing once. This receptor was obtained from a young man who received the YFV17D yellow fever vaccine. The source material was PBMCs, either bulk or a sorted T-cell subset (CD4+, CD8+, memory, or dextramer-sorted; not recorded which), sampled 45 days after the yellow fever booster vaccination. The chain links TRBV11-2 to TRBJ2-1; the D gene is possibly TRBD2 (6 bases). DNA for the CDR3: TGTGCCAGCAGTGCCCCCGGGACTGGGTACAATGAGCAGTTCTTC. Amino acids: CASSAPGTGYNEQFF.